The next 21 T cell receptor beta chains were all read from a single sample in a study of metastatic and nonmetastatic thyroid tumors. Every patient underwent thyroid surgery untreated. TCRdb re-clonotyped the PCR reads via MiXCR. The table includes approximately 17,000 clones, roughly 25% detected once. Source material: adjacent normal tissue. These TCRs come from a female donor with papillary thyroid cancer or a benign thyroid nodule (not recorded which). Some clones in this sample may be carry-over from other donors' samples.

This clone was seen a few times. The rearrangement uses TRBV15 and TRBJ2-7, with TRBD2 matching over 9 bases. This CDR3 is 15 amino acids long. After removal of 6 bases from V and 1 base from J, the junction contained 7 bases not matched to a gene. Germline V lookup: CDR1 LNHNV, CDR2 YYDKDF (reference sequence). CDR3 in amino acids: CATRRSGGTSYEQYF. The DNA for the CDR3 is TGTGCCACCAGAAGAAGCGGGGGGACTTCCTACGAGCAGTACTTC.

The chain links TRBV2 to TRBJ2-4; D is unclear. The DNA matches TRBJ2-1 better at its end, which makes the J call doubtful. The CDR3 runs 10 residues. CDR1 SNHLY and CDR2 FYNNEI come from the germline V gene. The CDR3 DNA reads as TGTGCCAGCAGCTCGACAAGGCAGTTCTTC. This translates into CASSSTRQFF.

The chain joins TRBV5-1 to TRBJ1-1, with TRBD1 matching over 7 bases. Germline V gene data show CDR1 as SGHRS and CDR2 as YFSETQ. V shed 0 bases, J shed 3 bases, and the junction held 5 bases outside the gene matches. This CDR3 is built from 15 residues. The CDR3 protein is CASSLVRQGDTEAFF. CDR3 bases: TGCGCCAGCAGCTTGGTACGGCAGGGGGACACTGAAGCTTTCTTT. Full variable domain (remainder filled in from reference TRBV5-1 and TRBJ1-1): KAGVTQTPRYLIKTRGQQVTLSCSPISGHRSVSWYQQTPGQGLQFLFEYFSETQRNKGNFPGRFSGRQFSNSRSEMNVSTLELGDSALYLCASSLVRQGDTEAFFGQGTRLTVV.

About this clone itself: This sample includes further DNA sequences coding for the same CDR3. In DNA form, the CDR3 reads TGCAGTGCTAGTTGGCAGGGGTTTTACGAGCAGTACTTC. This codes for CSASWQGFYEQYF. The rearrangement links TRBV20-1 to TRBJ2-7, with D possibly TRBD1 on 6 matching bases. The CDR3 loop spans 13 amino acids. Germline V lookup: CDR1 DFQATT, CDR2 SNEGSKA (reference sequence). V lost 3 bases and J 4 bases, leaving 13 bases between the germline ends.

J is TRBJ2-2 and V is TRBV6-1, with D possibly TRBD2 on 6 matching bases. There are 15 residues in the CDR3. Trimming pared 3 bases from V and 1 base from J, leaving 9 bases between. Germline-derived CDR1 and CDR2 are MNHNS and SASEGT. DNA for the CDR3: TGTGCCAGCAGTGACTTCGGGGGGAACACCGGGGAGCTGTTTTTT. Translated: CASSDFGGNTGELFF.

The chain has TRBV11-3 and TRBJ2-1, with D unclear. The CDR3 covers 12 residues. The germline gives CDR1 SGHNT, CDR2 YENEEA. Trimming pared 2 bases from V and 9 bases from J, leaving 8 bases between. The DNA for the CDR3 is TGTGCCAGCAGCTTAACTTCGGGTGAGCAGTTCTTC. Encoded protein: CASSLTSGEQFF.

This clone was seen a handful of times. This chain's CDR3 is CASRRNTGELFF. The CDR3 DNA reads as TGTGCCAGCAGAAGAAACACCGGGGAGCTGTTTTTT. This chain uses TRBV12-3 or TRBV12-4 with TRBJ2-2; no reliable D call. The ends were cut back, 6 bases at V and 2 bases at J, with 4 bases in the middle. CDR3 length: 12 residues.

The CDR3 DNA is TGCAGTGCTAGAGTTAACAGGGTTCTCTCCTATAATTCACCCCTCCACTTT. The encoded protein is CSARVNRVLSYNSPLHF. The chain employs TRBV20-1 and TRBJ1-6; D may be TRBD1 (6 bases). The CDR3 covers 17 residues. From germline, CDR1 is DFQATT and CDR2 SNEGSKA (reference sequence). With 1 base removed from V and 0 bases from J, the gap between germline ends came to 13 bases.

There are a few counts of this clone. The chain combines TRBV7-8 with TRBJ2-7; TRBD2 is a possible D gene (5 bases). Germline CDR1 is SGHVS and CDR2 is FQNEAQ. With 5 bases removed from V and 3 bases from J, the gap between germline ends came to 14 bases. This CDR3 region has 14 residues. The CDR3 DNA reads TGTGCCAGCAGCCTAGAGGAGGCGCTCTACGAGCAGTACTTC. Amino acid sequence: CASSLEEALYEQYF.

This clone was seen only a few times. The chain recombines TRBV12-3 or TRBV12-4 with TRBJ1-2; a weak D match, TRBD1 (6 bases). CDR3 length: 14 amino acids. V lost 2 bases to trimming and J lost 7 bases, with 14 bases between them. CDR3 residues: CASSLQVKGGGYTF. The CDR3 DNA is TGTGCCAGCAGTTTACAGGTAAAGGGGGGTGGCTACACCTTC.

This clone was recorded a few times. CDR3 nucleotides: TGTGCCAGCACCGAGGCTTCCGGGAGGACCCACGGGGATGAGCAGTTCTTC. As protein: CASTEASGRTHGDEQFF. The V call is TRBV12-3 or TRBV12-4, the J call TRBJ2-1, with TRBD2 identical over 7 bases. V shed 7 bases and J 8 bases; nucleotides not matched to a gene: 20. The CDR3 sequence is 17 residues long.

V usage is TRBV2 and J usage is TRBJ2-7; D may be TRBD1 or TRBD2 (6 bases each). The CDR3 has 15 residues. Between the trimmed V and J ends, which lost 10 bases and 2 bases, there was a span of 21 bases. CDR1 is SNHLY, CDR2 FYNNEI, per germline. CDR3 nucleotides: TGTGCCATCACTCGGGGGCAACCCGAGGCCTACGAGCAGTACTTC. Protein sequence: CAITRGQPEAYEQYF.

This sequence joins TRBV27 and TRBJ1-1; tentative D call: TRBD1 (6 bases). V lost 11 bases, J lost 4 bases, and 17 bases lay in between. The germline V gene encodes CDR1 MNHEY and CDR2 SMNVEV (reference sequence). The CDR3 consists of 13 residues. The CDR3 bases are TGTGCCGGAACGGCAGGGGTGCGCACTGAAGCTTTCTTT. This codes for CAGTAGVRTEAFF.

This clone was observed a handful of times. The genes are TRBV12-3 or TRBV12-4 and TRBJ2-6; D call uncertain. Trimming left V 6 bases short and J 0 bases short, with 9 bases between. The CDR3 is 15 residues long. The CDR3 nucleotides are TGTGCCAGCAGACCCCCCCCCTCTGGGGCCAACGTCCTGACTTTC. The encoded protein is CASRPPPSGANVLTF.

This clone was detected only once. This sequence joins TRBV3-1 and TRBJ2-7, with 12 bases aligning to TRBD2. With 1 base clipped from V and 6 bases from J, the junction kept 4 bases outside the gene matches. The germline V gene encodes CDR1 LGHDT and CDR2 YNNKEL (reference sequence). This CDR3 is 15 amino acids long. The CDR3, as DNA: TGTGCCAGCAGCCAAGGACTAGCGGGAGTTGGCGAGCAGTACTTC. This sequence encodes CASSQGLAGVGEQYF.

This clone was detected a few times. This chain links TRBV7-9 with TRBJ1-1; D is ambiguous. CDR3 length: 11 amino acids. With 1 base removed from V and 5 bases from J, the gap between germline ends came to 2 bases. From germline, CDR1 is SEHNR and CDR2 FQNEAQ (reference sequence). The CDR3 spells CASSLETEAFF. In nucleotides, the CDR3 is TGTGCCAGCAGCTTAGAGACTGAAGCTTTCTTT.

This clone appeared a few times. The rearrangement uses TRBV28 and TRBJ2-7, with 7 bases identical to TRBD1. CDR3 length equals 13 residues. Per the germline V gene, CDR1 is MDHEN and CDR2 is SYDVKM. The V segment lost 10 bases and the J segment 1 base; nucleotides outside the gene matches: 7. This chain's CDR3 is CAIPDRASYEQYF. CDR3 coding DNA: TGTGCCATCCCAGACAGGGCTTCCTACGAGCAGTACTTC.

This clone was counted a few times. The chain uses TRBV5-1 and TRBJ2-7; D remains ambiguous. This CDR3 is built from 13 residues. The V gene's germline CDR1 is SGHRS and CDR2 YFSETQ. The V and J ends lost 0 bases and 5 bases respectively, with 9 bases between them. This CDR3 reads CASSLERLDEQYF. CDR3 DNA sequence: TGCGCCAGCAGCTTGGAACGGTTGGACGAGCAGTACTTC. Full variable domain (rest looked up from reference TRBV5-1 and TRBJ2-7): KAGVTQTPRYLIKTRGQQVTLSCSPISGHRSVSWYQQTPGQGLQFLFEYFSETQRNKGNFPGRFSGRQFSNSRSEMNVSTLELGDSALYLCASSLERLDEQYFGPGTRLTVT.

This clone was seen more than once but under ten times. The chain is built from TRBV15 and TRBJ2-7; D uncertain. In germline, CDR1 is LNHNV, CDR2 YYDKDF (reference sequence). The germline V and J ends were trimmed by 0 bases and 0 bases, with 9 bases remaining between them. This CDR3 has 15 residues. CDR3 loop: CATSRDGGASYEQYF. DNA for the CDR3: TGTGCCACCAGCAGAGATGGCGGTGCCTCCTACGAGCAGTACTTC.

The V and J genes are TRBV20-1 and TRBJ1-2; TRBD1 agrees at 9 bases. V lost 1 base and J lost 7; bases outside the gene matches: 7. Germline values: CDR1 DFQATT, CDR2 SNEGSKA (reference sequence). This CDR3 contains 14 residues. Here the CDR3 reads CSARGTGVRGGYTF. The CDR3 nucleotides read TGCAGTGCTAGAGGGACAGGGGTGAGGGGTGGCTACACCTTC.

This clone showed up many times. The same CDR3 is also encoded by other DNA sequences in this sample. This CDR3 reads CASSGTGRHEQYF. CDR3 DNA: TGTGCCAGCAGCGGGACAGGGAGGCACGAGCAGTACTTC. The chain joins TRBV2 to TRBJ2-7, with 9 bases lining up with TRBD1. The CDR3 spans 13 residues. CDR1 is SNHLY and CDR2 is FYNNEI in the germline V gene. Trimming cost V 6 bases and J 5 bases; bases outside gene matches: 5.